The 4 T cell receptor beta chains listed next were all sequenced from one sample in a study of T cell responses to AZD1222 COVID-19 vaccine. The protocol was immunoSEQ multiplex PCR, while the TCRdb copy is restricted to in-frame clones and leaves out a portion. The data show 160,000 or so clones, 85% to 90% seen once. The sequencing here drew on peripheral blood, taken on day 0 of AZD1222 vaccination. These receptors all come from an adult in good health.

This clone has a single count. The rearrangement uses TRBV5-4 and TRBJ1-2, with D unclear. Trimming cost V 3 bases and J 0 bases, with 9 bases left between them. Germline-derived CDR1 and CDR2 are SGHNT and YYREEE (reference sequence). This CDR3 has 14 amino acids. CDR3 protein: CASSWGSANYGYTF. The CDR3 bases are TGTGCCAGCAGCTGGGGTTCGGCTAACTATGGCTACACCTTC. The variable domain in full, completed from reference TRBV5-4 and TRBJ1-2, reads ETGVTQSPTHLIKTRGQQVTLRCSSQSGHNTVSWYQQALGQGPQFIFQYYREEENGRGNFPPRFSGLQFPNYSSELNVNALELDDSALYLCASSWGSANYGYTFGSGTRLTVV.

V gene TRBV28 combines with J gene TRBJ2-7; no clear D gene. Per germline, CDR1 MDHEN and CDR2 SYDVKM. The CDR3 covers 12 residues. V was clipped by 4 bases and J by 2 bases, with 6 bases between them. The CDR3 DNA is TGTGCCAGCAGTTACGAAACCTACGAGCAGTACTTC. It translates to CASSYETYEQYF.

The chain employs TRBV25-1 and TRBJ1-3; D is unresolved. The CDR3 has 14 amino acids. CDR1 is MGHDK and CDR2 is SYGVNS in the germline V gene. V shed 3 bases and J shed 2 bases, with 8 bases lying between them. CDR3 loop: CASSEEGPGNTIYF. CDR3 in DNA: TGTGCCAGCAGTGAGGAAGGGCCTGGAAACACCATATATTTT.

The chain carries TRBV5-4 and TRBJ2-2, with D unclear. In germline, CDR1 is SGHNT, CDR2 YYREEE (reference sequence). V shed 0 bases and J shed 5 bases, with 11 bases lying between them. The CDR3 has 15 residues. CDR3 in DNA: TGTGCCAGCAGCTTGGACGGACGACGGACCGGGGAGCTGTTTTTT. Translated: CASSLDGRRTGELFF.